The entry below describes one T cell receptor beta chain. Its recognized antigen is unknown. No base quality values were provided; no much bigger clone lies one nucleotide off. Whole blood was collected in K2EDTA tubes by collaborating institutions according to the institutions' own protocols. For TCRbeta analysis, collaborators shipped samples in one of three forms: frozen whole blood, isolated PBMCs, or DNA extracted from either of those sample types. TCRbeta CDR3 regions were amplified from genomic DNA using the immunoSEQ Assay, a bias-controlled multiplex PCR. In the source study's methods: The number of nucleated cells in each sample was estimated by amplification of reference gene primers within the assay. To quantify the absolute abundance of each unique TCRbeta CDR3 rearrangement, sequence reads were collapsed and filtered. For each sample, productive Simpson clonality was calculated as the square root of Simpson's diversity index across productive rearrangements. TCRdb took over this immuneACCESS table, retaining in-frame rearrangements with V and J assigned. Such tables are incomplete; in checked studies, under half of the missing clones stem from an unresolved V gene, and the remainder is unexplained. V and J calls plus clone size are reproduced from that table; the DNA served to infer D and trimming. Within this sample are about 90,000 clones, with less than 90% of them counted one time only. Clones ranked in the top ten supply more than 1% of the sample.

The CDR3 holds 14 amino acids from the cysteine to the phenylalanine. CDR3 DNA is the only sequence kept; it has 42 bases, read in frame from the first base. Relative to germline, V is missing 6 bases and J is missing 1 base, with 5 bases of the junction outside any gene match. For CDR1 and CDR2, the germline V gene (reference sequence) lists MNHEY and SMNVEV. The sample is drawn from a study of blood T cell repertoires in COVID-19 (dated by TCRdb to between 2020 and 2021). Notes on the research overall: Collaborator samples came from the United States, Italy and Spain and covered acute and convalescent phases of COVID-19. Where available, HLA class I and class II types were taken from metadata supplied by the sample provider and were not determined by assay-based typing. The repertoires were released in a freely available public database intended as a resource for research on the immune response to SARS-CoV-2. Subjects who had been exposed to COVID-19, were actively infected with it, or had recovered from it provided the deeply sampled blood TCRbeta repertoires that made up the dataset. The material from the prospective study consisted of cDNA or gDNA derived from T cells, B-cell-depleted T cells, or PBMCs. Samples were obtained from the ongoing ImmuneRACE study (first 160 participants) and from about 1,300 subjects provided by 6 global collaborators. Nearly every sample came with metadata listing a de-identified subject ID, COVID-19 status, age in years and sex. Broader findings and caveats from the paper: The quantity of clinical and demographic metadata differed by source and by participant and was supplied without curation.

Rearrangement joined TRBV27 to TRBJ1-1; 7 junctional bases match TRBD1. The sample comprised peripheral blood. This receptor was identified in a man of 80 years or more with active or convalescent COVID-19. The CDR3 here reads CASRLQGKNTEAFF. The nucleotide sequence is TGTGCCAGCAGGCTACAGGGGAAGAACACTGAAGCTTTCTTT.